This T cell receptor (beta chain) was sequenced for a study of T cell responses to AZD1222 COVID-19 vaccine. General study findings and limits: Increases in Spike-specific TCR breadth and depth were seen after two AZD1222 doses. Just a handful of AZD1222 recipients tested seropositive at baseline.

As regards this clone: Its antigen is as yet unknown.

V was pared by 5 bases and J by 1 base, with 3 bases of the junction left unmatched. Looked up from germline, CDR1 is SQVTM and CDR2 is ANQGSEA. CDR3 length: 13 amino acids. Sequencing was performed with immunoSEQ multiplex PCR; in TCRdb, only in-frame clones are kept and a portion is missing. The sample includes 150,000 to 200,000 clones, approximately 90% seen only once; the top ten take more than 0.9%. This sequence originates from an adult who received the AZD1222 COVID-19 vaccine. Source: peripheral blood, taken 28 days after the second AZD1222 dose. This sequence joins TRBV29-1 and TRBJ1-1, with 8 bases that match TRBD1. The chain's CDR3 is CSVRTGRNTEAFF. The CDR3 coding sequence is TGCAGCGTTCGGACAGGGAGGAACACTGAAGCTTTCTTT.